Listed here are 3 T cell receptor beta chains from one sample, sequenced in a study of blood T cells in healthy people across ages. A J-beta primer mix and a sample-barcoded 5' primer were used in a second PCR of roughly 6 to 12 cycles. TCRdb processed the 5' RACE reads anew with MiXCR; each CDR3 protein has one entry. The data contain over 300,000 distinct CDR3 sequences, approximately 51% of them singletons. The sequenced material came from blood. These receptors were obtained from a man between 60 and 75 years old in good health.

The rearrangement joins TRBV20-1 to TRBJ2-7, with a possible D match to TRBD2 (5 bases). This CDR3 region has 14 residues. The germline V and J ends were trimmed by 5 bases and 7 bases, with 21 bases remaining between them. Germline V lookup: CDR1 DFQATT, CDR2 SNEGSKA (reference sequence). The CDR3 region has the DNA TGCAGTGCTTGGAGGTTGGGCGGTCACAATGAGCAGTACTTC. Amino acid sequence: CSAWRLGGHNEQYF.

The CDR3 DNA follows: TGCAGTGCTCGTAGACAGGGCCGGGGGGAAGAGACCCAGTACTTC. It codes for CSARRQGRGEETQYF. The rearrangement links TRBV20-1 to TRBJ2-5; either TRBD1 or TRBD2 may fit D (7 bases each). Germline assignment: CDR1 DFQATT and CDR2 SNEGSKA (reference sequence). CDR3 size: 15 residues. V gave up 5 bases and J gave up 3 bases, with 19 bases separating them.

This clonotype occurred a few times. This chain connects TRBV6-6 to TRBJ2-5, with D unclear. Germline CDR1 MNHNY, CDR2 SVGAGI (reference sequence). V dropped 6 bases and J dropped 4 bases, with 21 bases sitting between them. The CDR3 length is 16 residues. CDR3 in DNA: TGTGCCAGCAGCCAACCTCGGTCCTCCAACAGAGAGACCCAGTACTTC. The encoded protein is CASSQPRSSNRETQYF.